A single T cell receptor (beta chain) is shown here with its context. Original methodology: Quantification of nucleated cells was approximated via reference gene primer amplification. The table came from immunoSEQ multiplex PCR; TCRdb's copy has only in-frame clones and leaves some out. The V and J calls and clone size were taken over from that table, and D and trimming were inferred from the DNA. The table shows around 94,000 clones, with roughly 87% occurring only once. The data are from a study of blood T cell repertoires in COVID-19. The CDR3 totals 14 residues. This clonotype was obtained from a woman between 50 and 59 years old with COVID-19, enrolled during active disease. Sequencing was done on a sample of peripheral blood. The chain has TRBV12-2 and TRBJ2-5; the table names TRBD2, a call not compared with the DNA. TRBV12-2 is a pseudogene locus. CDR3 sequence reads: CASRSGDREETQYF. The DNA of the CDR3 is TGTGCAAGTCGCTCGGGGGACCGTGAAGAGACCCAGTACTTC.